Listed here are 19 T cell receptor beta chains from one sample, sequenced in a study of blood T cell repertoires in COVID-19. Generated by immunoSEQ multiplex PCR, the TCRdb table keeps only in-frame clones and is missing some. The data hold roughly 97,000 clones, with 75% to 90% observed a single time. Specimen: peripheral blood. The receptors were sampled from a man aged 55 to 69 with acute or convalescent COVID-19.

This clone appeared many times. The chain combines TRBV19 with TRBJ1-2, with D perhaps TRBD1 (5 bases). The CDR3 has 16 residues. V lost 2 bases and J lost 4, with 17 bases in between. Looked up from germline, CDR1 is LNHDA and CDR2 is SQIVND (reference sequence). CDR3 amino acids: CASSIRGQTPSYGYTF. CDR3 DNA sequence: TGTGCCAGTAGTATAAGAGGACAAACCCCCTCCTATGGCTACACCTTC.

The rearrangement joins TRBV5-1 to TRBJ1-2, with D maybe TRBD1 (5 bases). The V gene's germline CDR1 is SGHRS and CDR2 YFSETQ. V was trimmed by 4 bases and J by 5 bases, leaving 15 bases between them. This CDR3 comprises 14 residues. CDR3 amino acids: CASSTGGTMYGYTF. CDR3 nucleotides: TGCGCCAGCAGCACGGGAGGGACTATGTATGGCTACACCTTC.

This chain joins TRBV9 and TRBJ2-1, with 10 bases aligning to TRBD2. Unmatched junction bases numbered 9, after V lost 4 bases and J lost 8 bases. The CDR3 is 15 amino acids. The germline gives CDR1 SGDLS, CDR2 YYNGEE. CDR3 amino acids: CASSSGLAALDEQFF. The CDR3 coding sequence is TGTGCCAGCAGCTCCGGACTAGCGGCTTTGGATGAGCAGTTCTTC.

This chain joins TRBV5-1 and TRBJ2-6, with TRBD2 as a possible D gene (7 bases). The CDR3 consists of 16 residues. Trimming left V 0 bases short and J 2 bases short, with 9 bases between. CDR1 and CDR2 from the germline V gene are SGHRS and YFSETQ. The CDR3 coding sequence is TGCGCCAGCAGCTTGGTAGGGGGGGCTGGGGCCAACGTCCTGACTTTC. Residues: CASSLVGGAGANVLTF. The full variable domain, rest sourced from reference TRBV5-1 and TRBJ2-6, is KAGVTQTPRYLIKTRGQQVTLSCSPISGHRSVSWYQQTPGQGLQFLFEYFSETQRNKGNFPGRFSGRQFSNSRSEMNVSTLELGDSALYLCASSLVGGAGANVLTFGAGSRLTVL.

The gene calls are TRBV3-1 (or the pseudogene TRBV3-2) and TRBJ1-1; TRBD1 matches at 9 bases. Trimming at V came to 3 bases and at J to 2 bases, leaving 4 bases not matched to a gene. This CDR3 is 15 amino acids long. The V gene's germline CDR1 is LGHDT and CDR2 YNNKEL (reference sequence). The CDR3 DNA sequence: TGTGCCAGCAGCCAGGGACAGGGAGTTAACACTGAAGCTTTCTTT. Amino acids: CASSQGQGVNTEAFF.

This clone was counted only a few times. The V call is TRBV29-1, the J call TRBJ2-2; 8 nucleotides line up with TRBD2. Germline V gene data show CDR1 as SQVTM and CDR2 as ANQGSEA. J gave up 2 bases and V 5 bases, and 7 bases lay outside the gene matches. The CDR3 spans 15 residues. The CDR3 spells CSVSTSGINTGELFF. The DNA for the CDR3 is TGCAGCGTTAGTACTAGCGGAATTAACACCGGGGAGCTGTTTTTT.

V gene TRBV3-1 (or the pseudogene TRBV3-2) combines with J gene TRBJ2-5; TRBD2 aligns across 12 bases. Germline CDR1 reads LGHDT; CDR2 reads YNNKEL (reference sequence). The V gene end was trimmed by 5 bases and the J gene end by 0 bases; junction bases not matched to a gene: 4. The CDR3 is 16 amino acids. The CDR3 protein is CASSLRLAGDQETQYF. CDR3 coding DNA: TGTGCCAGCAGCTTAAGACTAGCGGGAGACCAAGAGACCCAGTACTTC.

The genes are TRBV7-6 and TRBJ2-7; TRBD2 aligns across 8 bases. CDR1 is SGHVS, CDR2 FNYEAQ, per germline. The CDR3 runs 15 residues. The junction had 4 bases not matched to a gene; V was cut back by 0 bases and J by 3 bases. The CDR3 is CASSLAGGGLYEQYF. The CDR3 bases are TGTGCCAGCAGCTTAGCTGGCGGGGGGCTCTACGAGCAGTACTTC.

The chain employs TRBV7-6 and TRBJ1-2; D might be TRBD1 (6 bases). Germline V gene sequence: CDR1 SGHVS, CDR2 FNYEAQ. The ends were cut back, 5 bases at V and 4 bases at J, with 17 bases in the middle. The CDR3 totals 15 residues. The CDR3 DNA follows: TGTGCCAGCAGCCCGAGCCCAGGACAGCCCTATGGCTACACCTTC. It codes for CASSPSPGQPYGYTF.

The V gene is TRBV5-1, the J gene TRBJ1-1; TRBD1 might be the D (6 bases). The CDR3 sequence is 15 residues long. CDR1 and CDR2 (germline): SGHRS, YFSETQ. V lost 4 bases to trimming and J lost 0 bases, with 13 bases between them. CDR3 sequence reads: CASSRAGTMNTEAFF. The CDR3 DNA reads TGCGCCAGCAGCCGGGCAGGGACAATGAACACTGAAGCTTTCTTT.

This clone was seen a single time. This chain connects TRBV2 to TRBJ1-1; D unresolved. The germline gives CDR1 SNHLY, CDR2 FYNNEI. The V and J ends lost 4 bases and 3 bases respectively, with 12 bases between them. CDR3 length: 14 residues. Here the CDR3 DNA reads TGTGCCAGCAGTGCAGACCGGGATGACACTGAAGCTTTCTTT. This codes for CASSADRDDTEAFF.

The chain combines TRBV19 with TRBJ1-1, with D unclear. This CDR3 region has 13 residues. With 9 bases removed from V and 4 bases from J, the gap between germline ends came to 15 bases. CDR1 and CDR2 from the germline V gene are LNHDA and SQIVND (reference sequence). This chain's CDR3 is CASRRREGTEAFF. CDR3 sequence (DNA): TGTGCCAGCCGAAGGAGGGAAGGCACTGAAGCTTTCTTT.

Written as DNA, the CDR3 is TGTGCCAGTAGCTACAGACCTTTTTGGGCCGGCGCTGAAGCTTTCTTT. Amino acids: CASSYRPFWAGAEAFF. This sequence joins TRBV19 and TRBJ1-1; D unclear. V gave up 6 bases and J gave up 6 bases, with 23 bases separating them. Germline V gives CDR1 LNHDA, CDR2 SQIVND (reference sequence). The CDR3 loop spans 16 amino acids.

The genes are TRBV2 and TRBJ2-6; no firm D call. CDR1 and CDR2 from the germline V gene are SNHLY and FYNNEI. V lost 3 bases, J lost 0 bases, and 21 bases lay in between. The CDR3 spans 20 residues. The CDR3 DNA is TGTGCCAGCAGTGAGATCCTTCCACAAAACCCTGGCTCTGGGGCCAACGTCCTGACTTTC. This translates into CASSEILPQNPGSGANVLTF.

The CDR3 DNA reads TGCGCCAGCAGTGAAGCGACAGGCCCATACGAGCAGTACGTC. Amino acid sequence: CASSEATGPYEQYV. The rearrangement joins TRBV10-2 to TRBJ2-7, with D possibly matching TRBD1 (6 bases). Trimming took off 3 bases at V and 4 bases at J, with 13 bases between the two ends. This CDR3 comprises 14 residues. Germline CDR1 reads WSHSY; CDR2 reads SAAADI.

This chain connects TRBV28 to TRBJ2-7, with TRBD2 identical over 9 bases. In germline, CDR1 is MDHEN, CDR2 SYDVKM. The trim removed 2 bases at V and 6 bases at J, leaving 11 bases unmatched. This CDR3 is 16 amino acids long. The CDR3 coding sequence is TGTGCCAGCAGTTTAAGGTTAGGGACTAGCTTGTCCGAGCAGTACTTC. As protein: CASSLRLGTSLSEQYF.

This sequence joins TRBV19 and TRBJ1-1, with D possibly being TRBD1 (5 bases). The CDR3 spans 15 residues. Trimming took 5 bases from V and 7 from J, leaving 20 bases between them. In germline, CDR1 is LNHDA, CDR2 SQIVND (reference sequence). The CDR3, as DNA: TGTGCCAGTAGTCCCACCTCATTACAGGTTAATGAAGCTTTCTTT. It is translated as CASSPTSLQVNEAFF.

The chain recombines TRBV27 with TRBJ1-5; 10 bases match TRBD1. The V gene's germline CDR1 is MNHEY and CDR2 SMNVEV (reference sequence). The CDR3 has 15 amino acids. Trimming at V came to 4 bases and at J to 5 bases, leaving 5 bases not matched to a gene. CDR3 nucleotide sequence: TGTGCCAGCAGTTCGCGGACAGGGGGTGATCAGCCCCAGCATTTT. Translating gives CASSSRTGGDQPQHF.

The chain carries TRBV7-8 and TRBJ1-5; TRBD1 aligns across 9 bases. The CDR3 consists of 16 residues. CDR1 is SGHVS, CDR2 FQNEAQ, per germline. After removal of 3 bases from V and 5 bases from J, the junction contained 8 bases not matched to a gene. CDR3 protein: CASSFTTGGTDQPQHF. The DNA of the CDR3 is TGTGCCAGCAGCTTCACGACAGGGGGAACGGATCAGCCCCAGCATTTT.